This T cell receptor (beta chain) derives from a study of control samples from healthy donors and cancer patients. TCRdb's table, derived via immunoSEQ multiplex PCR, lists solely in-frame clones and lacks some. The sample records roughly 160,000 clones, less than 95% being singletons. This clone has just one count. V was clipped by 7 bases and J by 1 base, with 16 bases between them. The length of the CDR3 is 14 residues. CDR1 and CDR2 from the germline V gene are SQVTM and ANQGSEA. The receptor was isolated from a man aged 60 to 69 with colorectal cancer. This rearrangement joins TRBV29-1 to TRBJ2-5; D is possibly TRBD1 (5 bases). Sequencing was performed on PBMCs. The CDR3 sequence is CSAAEQVAQETQYF. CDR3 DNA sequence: TGCAGCGCTGCTGAACAGGTAGCCCAAGAGACCCAGTACTTC.